This entry lists 6 T cell receptor beta chains sequenced from one sample in a study of blood T cells in healthy people across ages. Primed by a sample-barcoded 5' primer and a J-beta primer mix, a second PCR proceeded for about 6 to 12 cycles. TCRdb reprocessed the 5' RACE reads via MiXCR and lists one record per CDR3 protein. The repertoire holds over 500,000 distinct CDR3 sequences, with 40% to 65% as singletons. Sequenced sample: blood. All receptors come from a woman older than 75 in good health.

The rearrangement uses TRBV29-1 and TRBJ2-2; 7 bases align to TRBD1. Trimming removed 7 bases from V and 2 bases from J; junction bases left unmatched: 10. From germline, CDR1 is SQVTM and CDR2 ANQGSEA. The CDR3 consists of 15 residues. For the CDR3, the DNA is TGCAGCGCGAGGTCCGGGACAGTAAACACCGGGGAGCTGTTTTTT. Translation gives CSARSGTVNTGELFF.

Notes on this clonotype: One base away lies a much larger clone, so this may be a sequencing read error. The chain recombines TRBV7-2 with TRBJ2-3, with 8 bases fitting TRBD1. Germline V gene lookup returns CDR1 SGHTA and CDR2 FQGNSA. V lost 5 bases to trimming and J lost 2 bases; unmatched junction nucleotides: 6. The CDR3 totals 15 residues. DNA for the CDR3: TGTGCCAGCAGCCGACGGACAGGGAACACAGATACGCAGTATTTT. Translation gives CASSRRTGNTDTQYF.

This sequence joins TRBV12-3 or TRBV12-4 and TRBJ2-7; tentatively, D is TRBD1 (5 bases). The CDR3 has 13 amino acids. V lost 8 bases to trimming and J lost 5 bases, with 16 bases between them. DNA of the CDR3: TGTGCCAGCCGAAAACGTCAGGGAAACGAGCAGTACGTC. This encodes CASRKRQGNEQYV.

There are many counts of this clonotype. CDR3 amino acids: CASSKPYRQGGTEAFF. The CDR3 DNA reads as TGTGCCAGCAGCAAACCTTACCGACAGGGAGGAACTGAAGCTTTCTTT. The chain couples TRBV12-3 or TRBV12-4 to TRBJ1-1, with 7 positions matching TRBD1. The CDR3 is 16 amino acids. The J segment lost 5 bases and the V segment lost 6 bases, leaving 15 bases of the junction unmatched.

The chain links TRBV3-1 to TRBJ2-7; the D is unclear. The CDR3 is 14 amino acids. The V end was cut by 1 base, the J end by 5 bases, with 12 bases between. Germline V gene lookup returns CDR1 LGHDT and CDR2 YNNKEL (reference sequence). The CDR3 loop is CASSQGVGRHEQYF. The CDR3 DNA is TGTGCCAGCAGCCAAGGAGTTGGTCGCCACGAGCAGTACTTC.

This clonotype was counted many times. The chain carries TRBV5-1 and TRBJ2-3, with TRBD1 as a possible D gene (5 bases). This CDR3 has 12 residues. V was clipped by 5 bases and J by 7 bases, with 11 bases between them. Germline assignment: CDR1 SGHRS and CDR2 YFSETQ. The CDR3 region has the DNA TGCGCCAGCAGACCGGACACCTATACGCAGTATTTT. Its translation: CASRPDTYTQYF.